The clone carrying this T cell receptor beta chain was counted a few times. The antigen is undetermined. These data come from a study of response to subunit inactivated influenza vaccine. Overall study findings and caveats: The authors suggested that every seasonal influenza vaccination recruits few new T cells.

The CDR3 spans 16 residues. Trimming cost V 4 bases and J 1 base, with 14 bases left between them. Germline CDR1 and CDR2: SGHVS and FQNEAQ. Via MiXCR, TCRdb re-called the RT-PCR reads, giving one row per CDR3 protein. The table records 650,000 to 800,000 distinct CDR3 sequences, about 14% of them present only once. This TCR was sampled from a man in his forties or fifties who received an inactivated influenza vaccine. The rearrangement links TRBV7-8 to TRBJ1-3; maybe TRBD1 (6 bases). The material was PBMCs from blood, obtained 14 days before vaccination. The CDR3 is CASSSQQGVSGNTIYF. The CDR3 DNA reads as TGTGCCAGCAGCTCACAACAGGGAGTATCTGGAAACACCATATATTTT.